Presented here are 18 T cell receptor beta chains from one specimen sequenced in a study of regulatory T cells in long-lasting Graves disease. Time point indicated: persistent/refractory GD, antithyroid drugs over 5 years with positive TRAb. The TCR library was made from RNA extracted from PBMCs. Sequencing libraries for TCR beta were prepared with iRepertoire HTBI primers and Arm-PCR of CDR3 regions. TCRdb analysed the multiplex PCR reads with MiXCR anew, one entry per CDR3 protein. Of about 660,000 distinct CDR3 sequences listed, about 30% are singletons. The sample was peripheral blood mononuclear cells (PBMCs), taken when the disease was refractory, from a patient treated with antithyroid drugs. The receptors were gathered from a female donor with Graves disease.

The V call is TRBV20-1, the J call TRBJ2-4, with D hard to call. This CDR3 is 12 amino acids long. Between the trimmed V and J ends, which lost 5 bases and 8 bases, there was a span of 13 bases. From germline, CDR1 is DFQATT and CDR2 SNEGSKA (reference sequence). CDR3 loop: CSAADTRDIQYF. As DNA, the CDR3 is TGCAGTGCTGCAGATACAAGGGACATTCAGTACTTC.

J is TRBJ1-4 and V is TRBV5-6; D possibly corresponds to TRBD1 (5 bases). Germline V gene sequence: CDR1 SGHDT, CDR2 YYEEEE. V was shortened by 0 bases and J by 4 bases, with 13 bases between the two germline ends. This CDR3 has 16 residues. Here the CDR3 reads CASSLVDSRVNEKLFF. The CDR3 bases are TGTGCCAGCAGCTTGGTAGACAGCAGGGTTAATGAAAAACTGTTTTTT.

The chain links TRBV14 to TRBJ1-1; weak D call: TRBD1 (6 bases). Germline V gives CDR1 SGHDN, CDR2 FVKESK. Trimming took 2 bases from V and 11 from J, leaving 21 bases between them. The CDR3 is 15 amino acids. DNA for the CDR3: TGTGCCAGCAGCCAACAATCCCAGCCGGGGACATCGGCTTTCTTT. Amino acids: CASSQQSQPGTSAFF.

This clonotype has a handful of counts. The chain uses TRBV5-1 and TRBJ1-2, with a weak D call TRBD1 (6 bases). Germline V CDR1 and CDR2: SGHRS, YFSETQ. V dropped 3 bases and J dropped 7 bases, with 13 bases sitting between them. This CDR3 is built from 13 residues. The CDR3 sequence: CASSSTGSSGYTF. CDR3 nucleotide sequence: TGCGCCAGCAGCTCTACAGGGAGTAGTGGCTACACCTTC.

The V and J genes are TRBV11-2 and TRBJ1-3; possible D gene TRBD1, 5 bases. Trimming shortened V by 4 bases and J by 4 bases, and 14 bases separated the two germline ends. The CDR3 sequence is 15 residues long. Germline V lookup: CDR1 SGHAT, CDR2 FQNNGV. The DNA for the CDR3 is TGTGCCAGCAGCTCTCTCGGGGGGTCCGGAAACACCATATATTTT. It encodes CASSSLGGSGNTIYF.

This clonotype was seen at least ten times. The rearrangement joins TRBV7-8 to TRBJ1-1; D is unclear. Looked up from germline, CDR1 is SGHVS and CDR2 is FQNEAQ. The CDR3 has 13 residues. V shed 1 base and J shed 5 bases, with 8 bases lying between them. The CDR3 is CASSLVDRTEAFF. The CDR3, as DNA: TGTGCCAGCAGCTTAGTCGATCGGACTGAAGCTTTCTTT.

The chain is built from TRBV6-1 and TRBJ2-2; 12 nucleotides match TRBD2. The length of the CDR3 is 17 residues. V lost 4 bases to trimming and J lost 5 bases; unmatched junction nucleotides: 8. Germline values: CDR1 MNHNS, CDR2 SASEGT. CDR3 sequence: CASSALAGGPRTGELFF. CDR3 in DNA: TGTGCCAGCAGTGCCCTAGCGGGAGGGCCGAGAACCGGGGAGCTGTTTTTT.

This clonotype was counted between two and nine times. The chain uses TRBV2 and TRBJ1-3; 7 bases align to TRBD1. J was trimmed by 0 bases and V by 6 bases; bases with no gene match: 2. In germline, CDR1 is SNHLY, CDR2 FYNNEI. This CDR3 contains 14 residues. The CDR3, as DNA: TGTGCCAGCAGGAGACAGGGCTCTGGAAACACCATATATTTT. Its protein product is CASRRQGSGNTIYF.

This clonotype was observed a few times. This chain joins TRBV5-1 and TRBJ1-2, with 7 positions matching TRBD1. Germline-derived CDR1 and CDR2 are SGHRS and YFSETQ. V shed 1 base and J 4 bases; nucleotides not matched to a gene: 7. The CDR3 runs to 15 residues. In DNA form, the CDR3 reads TGCGCCAGCAGCTTGAAAGGGACAGCAACCTATGGCTACACCTTC. Protein sequence: CASSLKGTATYGYTF.

The CDR3 here is CASTPPGVNEKLFF. The CDR3 DNA follows: TGCGCCAGCACCCCCCCCGGGGTAAATGAAAAACTGTTTTTT. The rearrangement joins TRBV10-2 to TRBJ1-4; D remains ambiguous. The CDR3 extends over 14 amino acids. Trimming left V 7 bases short and J 5 bases short, with 14 bases between. The germline V gene has CDR1 WSHSY and CDR2 SAAADI.

This clonotype was observed a handful of times. The genes are TRBV6-1 and TRBJ2-7, with D uncertain. The CDR3 totals 12 residues. Trimming cost V 6 bases and J 0 bases, with 6 bases left between them. Germline V gives CDR1 MNHNS, CDR2 SASEGT. CDR3 protein: CASREFSYEQYF. The DNA for the CDR3 is TGTGCCAGCAGGGAGTTCTCCTACGAGCAGTACTTC.

The J gene is TRBJ2-1, the V gene TRBV19; D uncertain. CDR3 length: 14 amino acids. From germline, CDR1 is LNHDA and CDR2 SQIVND (reference sequence). V lost 6 bases to trimming and J lost 1 base, with 10 bases between them. The CDR3 here is CASRLGSSYNEQFF. CDR3 in DNA: TGTGCCAGTAGGTTGGGGTCTTCCTACAATGAGCAGTTCTTC.

This clonotype was counted between two and nine times. This sequence joins TRBV24-1 and TRBJ2-2; maybe TRBD2 (5 bases). The CDR3 contains 19 residues. With 2 bases removed from V and 4 bases from J, the gap between germline ends came to 22 bases. Looked up from germline, CDR1 is KGHDR and CDR2 is SFDVKD. CDR3 DNA sequence: TGTGCCACCAGTGATTGGGCTCTAAGCGGCCAATGGGTCACCGGGGAGCTGTTTTTT. Translation gives CATSDWALSGQWVTGELFF.

Many counts were recorded for this clonotype. The chain uses TRBV28 and TRBJ2-5; 10 nucleotides align to TRBD1. The CDR3 has 15 residues. The germline V gene has CDR1 MDHEN and CDR2 SYDVKM. The junction had 8 bases not matched to a gene; V was cut back by 5 bases and J by 5 bases. CDR3 region: CASSPWGQGRETQYF. The CDR3, as DNA: TGTGCCAGCAGTCCGTGGGGACAGGGGCGGGAGACCCAGTACTTC.

The chain is built from TRBV3-1 and TRBJ2-7; no clear D gene. Looked up from germline, CDR1 is LGHDT and CDR2 is YNNKEL (reference sequence). Trimming took off 4 bases at V and 12 bases at J, with 7 bases between the two ends. This CDR3 is 9 amino acids long. CDR3 DNA sequence: TGTGCCAGCAGCCCCCACGGGTACTTC. Encoded protein: CASSPHGYF.

Ten or more counts support this clonotype. The V call is TRBV2, the J call TRBJ1-2; D may be TRBD1 (5 bases). The V gene's germline CDR1 is SNHLY and CDR2 FYNNEI. The V end lost 5 bases, the J end lost 8 bases, and 12 bases lay between the germline ends. The CDR3 has 12 amino acids. The CDR3 protein is CASSHRGGGYTF. In DNA form, the CDR3 reads TGTGCCAGCAGTCACCGGGGGGGAGGCTACACCTTC.

This clonotype was counted between two and nine times. The chain recombines TRBV5-1 with TRBJ2-2; 9 nucleotides match TRBD2. Germline V gene sequence: CDR1 SGHRS, CDR2 YFSETQ. The trim removed 0 bases at V and 4 bases at J, leaving 4 bases unmatched. The CDR3 totals 16 residues. The CDR3 coding sequence is TGCGCCAGCAGCTTGGCCTTGACTAGCGGCACCGGGGAGCTGTTTTTT. This sequence encodes CASSLALTSGTGELFF.

On this clonotype: Just one base apart from a much larger clone, this may be a read error. As the CDR3 is not closed by the conserved phenylalanine or tryptophan, this likely results from a read error. J is TRBJ1-2 and V is TRBV2; maybe TRBD1 (5 bases). Per the germline V gene, CDR1 is SNHLY and CDR2 is FYNNEI. CDR3 size: 15 residues. V dropped 7 bases and J dropped 4 bases, with 19 bases sitting between them. CDR3 in DNA: TGTGCCAGCACAAGGGGAGGCACCGAAACCTATGGCTACACCTCC. Its protein is CASTRGGTETYGYTS.